Shown below are 17 T cell receptor beta chains from a single sample sequenced in a study of T cell responses to AZD1222 COVID-19 vaccine (dated by TCRdb to 2020 to 2022). What this sample's time point label stands for: baseline before first vaccination. Receptor libraries were prepared by the immunoSEQ multiplex PCR assay. Imported from immuneACCESS, the table was reduced by TCRdb to in-frame sequences with V and J called. These copies leave out some clones; in studies compared against another copy, an unresolved V gene accounts for under half, and the cause of the remainder is not known. Counted in this sample were roughly 97,000 clones; around nine tenths of them appeared once. Clones ranked in the top ten supply 18% of the sample. The specimen was peripheral blood, collected on day 0 of AZD1222 vaccination. Every receptor here comes from an adult in good health.

The chain has TRBV7-8 and TRBJ1-2; D unresolved. The CDR3 spans 16 residues. CDR1 is SGHVS, CDR2 FQNEAQ, per germline. V lost 4 bases to trimming and J lost 4 bases, with 19 bases between them. The CDR3 spells CASSSNRESWAYGYTF. CDR3 nucleotides: TGTGCCAGCAGCTCTAACCGGGAGTCCTGGGCCTATGGCTACACCTTC.

This chain links TRBV5-1 with TRBJ2-7; D is unresolved. Germline CDR1 and CDR2: SGHRS and YFSETQ. This CDR3 contains 12 residues. V lost 1 base and J lost 5, with 7 bases in between. Written as DNA, the CDR3 is TGCGCCAGCAGCTTGCTTGGTGACGAGCAGTACTTC. Its translation: CASSLLGDEQYF.

V is TRBV12-3 or TRBV12-4 and J is TRBJ2-7; D remains unclear. V was trimmed by 5 bases and J by 2 bases, leaving 10 bases between them. The CDR3 has 13 residues. The CDR3 DNA reads as TGTGCCAGCAGTCCCACCCCTCCCTACGAGCAGTACTTC. Translated, it gives CASSPTPPYEQYF.

This chain joins TRBV28 and TRBJ2-5; 10 nucleotides match TRBD1. Germline CDR1 and CDR2: MDHEN and SYDVKM. V lost 5 bases to trimming and J lost 5 bases; unmatched junction nucleotides: 5. The length of the CDR3 is 14 residues. CDR3 in DNA: TGTGCCAGCAGTCTAGACAGGGGGCTGGAGACCCAGTACTTC. Protein: CASSLDRGLETQYF. Using reference TRBV28 and TRBJ2-5 for the parts outside the CDR3, the full variable domain is DVKVTQSSRYLVKRTGEKVFLECVQDMDHENMFWYRQDPGLGLRLIYFSYDVKMKEKGDIPEGYSVSREKKERFSLILESASTNQTSMYLCASSLDRGLETQYFGPGTRLLVL.

The chain combines TRBV6-4 with TRBJ2-6, with D unresolved. The CDR3 extends over 15 amino acids. Trimming pared 4 bases from V and 0 bases from J, leaving 7 bases between. From germline, CDR1 is MRHNA and CDR2 SNTAGT. The CDR3 loop reads CASSATVSGANVLTF. The DNA of the CDR3 is TGTGCCAGCAGTGCCACGGTCTCTGGGGCCAACGTCCTGACTTTC.

This CDR3 is CAISRTSGDIYEQYF. The CDR3 nucleotides are TGTGCCATCAGCCGGACTAGTGGGGACATCTACGAGCAGTACTTC. The genes are TRBV10-3 and TRBJ2-7, with a weak D call TRBD2 (7 bases). This CDR3 spans 15 amino acids. Germline V gene lookup returns CDR1 ENHRY and CDR2 SYGVKD. V was pared by 6 bases and J by 3 bases, with 18 bases between.

The chain carries TRBV7-2 and TRBJ2-5, with a possible D match to TRBD2 (7 bases). This CDR3 region has 19 residues. Trimming removed 2 bases from V and 1 base from J, with 23 bases in between. In germline, CDR1 is SGHTA, CDR2 FQGNSA. CDR3 in amino acids: CASSLSPPGWGGPQETQYF. The CDR3 DNA reads as TGTGCCAGCAGCTTAAGCCCTCCTGGGTGGGGGGGGCCCCAAGAGACCCAGTACTTC. The full variable domain, rest sourced from reference TRBV7-2 and TRBJ2-5, is GAGVSQSPSNKVTEKGKDVELRCDPISGHTALYWYRQSLGQGLEFLIYFQGNSAPDKSGLPSDRFSAERTGGSVSTLTIQRTQQEDSAVYLCASSLSPPGWGGPQETQYFGPGTRLLVL.

V is TRBV7-9 and J is TRBJ2-3; D gene uncertain. V was shortened by 6 bases and J by 5 bases, with 6 bases between the two germline ends. Germline CDR1 is SEHNR and CDR2 is FQNEAQ (reference sequence). The CDR3 is 11 amino acids. The CDR3 spells CASSPRDTQYF. CDR3 sequence (DNA): TGTGCCAGCAGTCCTCGAGATACGCAGTATTTT.

Points on this clone: The sample carries other DNA sequences with the same CDR3. The chain links TRBV29-1 to TRBJ1-5, with TRBD1 matching 8 bases. This CDR3 is 13 amino acids long. The ends lost 6 bases at V and 2 bases at J; junction bases unmatched: 3. Germline V gene data show CDR1 as SQVTM and CDR2 as ANQGSEA. The CDR3 loop reads CSVKTGGNQPQHF. DNA of the CDR3: TGCAGCGTAAAGACAGGGGGCAATCAGCCCCAGCATTTT.

The chain has TRBV30 and TRBJ2-2, with D hard to call. Germline V gene data show CDR1 as GTSNPN and CDR2 as SVGIG (reference sequence). Trimming took 3 bases from V and 7 from J, leaving 15 bases between them. This CDR3 region has 14 residues. The CDR3 DNA is TGTGCCTGGAGCCTCTGGGCCCTGAACGGGGAGCTGTTTTTT. Its translation: CAWSLWALNGELFF.

The chain is built from TRBV29-1 and TRBJ1-2; 9 bases fit TRBD1. Trimming removed 0 bases from V and 4 bases from J; junction bases left unmatched: 15. Germline CDR1 SQVTM, CDR2 ANQGSEA. The CDR3 is made up of 18 amino acids. The CDR3, as DNA: TGCAGCGTTGAAGATTTCGGACAGGGGAGACCTTTTAGCTATGGCTACACCTTC. Translation gives CSVEDFGQGRPFSYGYTF. Filled out from reference TRBV29-1 and TRBJ1-2, the complete variable domain reads SAVISQKPSRDICQRGTSLTIQCQVDSQVTMMFWYRQQPGQSLTLIATANQGSEATYESGFVIDKFPISRPNLTFSTLTVSNMSPEDSSIYLCSVEDFGQGRPFSYGYTFGSGTRLTVV.

The chain uses TRBV6-6 and TRBJ2-7; TRBD1 matches at 8 bases. Germline CDR1 reads MNHNY; CDR2 reads SVGAGI (reference sequence). Germline trimming cut 7 bases from V and 1 base from J; bases unmatched to any gene: 9. The CDR3 sequence is 15 residues long. Here the CDR3 reads CASTKGGQESYEQYF. CDR3 DNA sequence: TGTGCCAGCACTAAAGGGGGACAGGAGTCCTACGAGCAGTACTTC.

The genes are TRBV19 and TRBJ2-3; 9 bases align to TRBD1. The V and J ends lost 5 bases and 6 bases, in that order; junction bases with no gene match: 6. Germline lookup yields CDR1 LNHDA and CDR2 SQIVND (reference sequence). The CDR3 is made up of 14 amino acids. The CDR3 DNA sequence: TGTGCCAGTAGTCTCGACAGGGGGATCGATACGCAGTATTTT. Protein: CASSLDRGIDTQYF. Filled out from reference TRBV19 and TRBJ2-3, the complete variable domain reads DGGITQSPKYLFRKEGQNVTLSCEQNLNHDAMYWYRQDPGQGLRLIYYSQIVNDFQKGDIAEGYSVSREKKESFPLTVTSAQKNPTAFYLCASSLDRGIDTQYFGPGTRLTVL.

The chain recombines TRBV6-1 with TRBJ1-1; no reliable D call. V was shortened by 7 bases and J by 2 bases, with 11 bases between the two germline ends. Germline V gives CDR1 MNHNS, CDR2 SASEGT. The length of the CDR3 is 13 residues. The CDR3 DNA sequence: TGTGCCAGCACCGCCGTGGGAAACACTGAAGCTTTCTTT. It encodes CASTAVGNTEAFF.

The V and J genes are TRBV28 and TRBJ1-5, with 9 bases matching TRBD1. The germline V gene has CDR1 MDHEN and CDR2 SYDVKM. V trimming: 5 bases; J trimming: 5 bases; junction bases outside the gene matches: 13. The CDR3 has 17 amino acids. The CDR3 region has the DNA TGTGCCAGCAGTGGTACGAAATACAGGGGGCCTTATCAGCCCCAGCATTTT. Protein product: CASSGTKYRGPYQPQHF.

The chain is built from TRBV3-1 (or the pseudogene TRBV3-2) and TRBJ2-2, with TRBD2 matching 7 bases. Germline assignment: CDR1 LGHDT and CDR2 YNNKEL (reference sequence). CDR3 length: 19 residues. J was trimmed by 1 base and V by 3 bases; bases with no gene match: 14. In DNA form, the CDR3 reads TGTGCCAGCAGCCAGGGTCTTCCGGGGACTACCATGAACACCGGGGAGCTGTTTTTT. Its translation is CASSQGLPGTTMNTGELFF.

The CDR3 nucleotides are TGCAGCGCCCGGACAGGAAGGAACTACGAGCAGTACTTC. As protein: CSARTGRNYEQYF. The chain recombines TRBV29-1 with TRBJ2-7; TRBD1 matches at 7 bases. V shed 7 bases and J 3 bases; nucleotides not matched to a gene: 9. CDR1 SQVTM and CDR2 ANQGSEA come from the germline V gene. The CDR3 covers 13 residues.